This passage covers 12 T cell receptor beta chains from one sample sequenced in a study of CD8+ T cells in alopecia areata (dated 2018 in TCRdb). This specimen's time point label, per the study, means: less than five weeks on oral tofacitinib. Explained via the paper, the treatment or condition label denotes: oral pan-JAK inhibitor, 5-10 mg twice daily. Libraries were made using the immunoSEQ multiplex PCR assay. To provide template for TCR sequencing, every sample had RNA extracted and reverse transcribed into cDNA. The source is immuneACCESS, and TCRdb retained only in-frame sequences with V and J called. Part of the clones is not carried over; for the studies checked, unresolved V genes explain less than half of this, and the remainder is unexplained. Here the sample has about 120,000 clones; around 56% occur a single time. The biggest ten clones account for roughly 0.45% of the sample. The material sequenced was CD4+ T cells sorted from blood, taken at week 4, from a patient treated with tofacitinib. These receptors were collected from a human donor with alopecia areata.

The CDR3 DNA reads TGTGCCAGCAGCTCACGACCGAGGGGGGAAGTATGGAGGGAAACGCAGTATTTT. It yields the protein CASSSRPRGEVWRETQYF. The chain employs TRBV9 and TRBJ2-3; D may be TRBD1 or TRBD2 (6 bases each). V lost 4 bases to trimming and J lost 9 bases, with 30 bases between them. The germline V gene has CDR1 SGDLS and CDR2 YYNGEE. This CDR3 comprises 18 residues.

CDR3 sequence: CSVGGLAGVGEQYF. Here the CDR3 DNA reads TGCAGCGTTGGGGGACTAGCGGGAGTCGGTGAGCAGTACTTC. This chain links TRBV29-1 with TRBJ2-7, with TRBD2 matching over 14 bases. The CDR3 contains 14 residues. The V gene end was trimmed by 4 bases and the J gene end by 7 bases; junction bases not matched to a gene: 6. The germline gives CDR1 SQVTM, CDR2 ANQGSEA.

Concerning this clone itself: With a much larger clone just one base away, this may be a read error. The V and J genes are TRBV2 and TRBJ1-1, with TRBD1 as a possible D gene (6 bases). CDR3 length: 13 amino acids. Deletions cut 3 bases from V and 1 base from J, with 6 bases between. Germline values: CDR1 SNHLY, CDR2 FYNNEI. In nucleotides, the CDR3 is TGTGCCAGCAGTGAGGACAGGAACACTGAAGCTTTCTTT. This sequence encodes CASSEDRNTEAFF.

The chain couples TRBV4-1 to TRBJ1-1; 7 bases are shared with TRBD1. Germline values: CDR1 MGHRA, CDR2 YSYEKL. This CDR3 is 17 amino acids long. Trimming cost V 4 bases and J 2 bases; bases outside gene matches: 13. Written as DNA, the CDR3 is TGCGCCAGCAGCCCAGGGGACAGAGGCCTCTCAAACACTGAAGCTTTCTTT. As protein: CASSPGDRGLSNTEAFF.

The genes are TRBV6-5 and TRBJ2-3; D is undetermined. CDR3 length: 15 amino acids. V gave up 7 bases and J gave up 1 base, with 15 bases separating them. Germline loops: CDR1 MNHEY, CDR2 SVGAGI. The CDR3 DNA follows: TGTGCCAGCAAGTATTTGGTCCGGGGCACAGATACGCAGTATTTT. This encodes CASKYLVRGTDTQYF.

V usage is TRBV7-9 and J usage is TRBJ2-5, with D unresolved. The CDR3 spans 15 residues. V was pared by 1 base and J by 5 bases, with 14 bases between. Germline V gives CDR1 SEHNR, CDR2 FQNEAQ (reference sequence). The CDR3 loop reads CASSLGGSPRETQYF. As DNA, the CDR3 is TGTGCCAGCAGCTTAGGTGGGTCGCCACGGGAGACCCAGTACTTC.

V gene TRBV5-1 combines with J gene TRBJ2-7, with 8 bases that match TRBD2. Germline CDR1 SGHRS, CDR2 YFSETQ. V lost 3 bases and J lost 2; bases outside the gene matches: 4. CDR3 length: 14 amino acids. DNA of the CDR3: TGCGCCAGCAGCTCAGCGGGGGAGACCTACGAGCAGTACTTC. It is translated as CASSSAGETYEQYF.

The rearrangement links TRBV4-1 to TRBJ2-5; 9 positions agree with TRBD1. This CDR3 region has 15 residues. V lost 3 bases, J lost 0 bases, and 2 bases stayed unmatched. Germline assignment: CDR1 MGHRA and CDR2 YSYEKL. CDR3 region: CASSQGDRDQETQYF. The CDR3, as DNA: TGCGCCAGCAGCCAGGGGGACAGGGACCAAGAGACCCAGTACTTC.

There are a few counts of this clone. This chain connects TRBV7-8 to TRBJ2-3; the D gene is possibly TRBD2 (5 bases). The V gene's germline CDR1 is SGHVS and CDR2 FQNEAQ. Trimming removed 7 bases at V and 1 base at J, with 15 bases between. The CDR3 totals 15 residues. CDR3 nucleotide sequence: TGTGCCAGCACCCAGAGCGGCTGGGGCACAGATACGCAGTATTTT. Amino acids: CASTQSGWGTDTQYF.

This sequence joins TRBV27 and TRBJ1-1; D not certain. Per germline, CDR1 MNHEY and CDR2 SMNVEV (reference sequence). V lost 2 bases and J 0 bases, leaving 4 bases between the germline ends. This CDR3 comprises 13 residues. As DNA, the CDR3 is TGTGCCAGCAGTTTAGTTATGAACACTGAAGCTTTCTTT. Residues: CASSLVMNTEAFF.

In this sample, this clone turned up a few times. The rearrangement links TRBV4-1 to TRBJ1-5; D possibly corresponds to TRBD1 (5 bases). CDR3 length: 15 amino acids. V was pared by 3 bases and J by 3 bases, with 12 bases between. Germline V lookup: CDR1 MGHRA, CDR2 YSYEKL. The CDR3 sequence: CASSHPGRANQPQHF. The CDR3 bases are TGCGCCAGCAGCCACCCGGGACGGGCCAATCAGCCCCAGCATTTT.

This chain joins TRBV29-1 and TRBJ1-1; 8 bases fit TRBD1. The CDR3 loop spans 14 amino acids. V lost 5 bases, J lost 7 bases, and 12 bases stayed unmatched. Germline V CDR1 and CDR2: SQVTM, ANQGSEA. CDR3 in amino acids: CSVRATGASGEAFF. CDR3 DNA: TGCAGCGTTCGGGCGACAGGGGCCTCGGGTGAAGCTTTCTTT.